These 16 T cell receptor beta chains share one sample of origin, sequenced in a study of blood T cell repertoires in COVID-19. Clones were read by immunoSEQ multiplex PCR, and TCRdb kept only the in-frame ones, dropping some. The sample records around 180,000 clones, about 88% being singletons. Specimen: peripheral blood. These receptor sequences come from a man aged 55 to 70 with acute or convalescent COVID-19.

This clone appeared once. V is TRBV18 and J is TRBJ1-1, with 8 positions matching TRBD1. CDR3 length equals 18 residues. Germline CDR1 reads KGHSH; CDR2 reads LQKENI. V lost 3 bases to trimming and J lost 2 bases; unmatched junction nucleotides: 14. CDR3 in DNA: TGTGCCAGCTCACCTCTCCCCCTATCGGGACAGGCAAACACTGAAGCTTTCTTT. It translates to CASSPLPLSGQANTEAFF. The entire variable domain, with the rest obtained from reference TRBV18 and TRBJ1-1, is as follows: NAGVMQNPRHLVRRRGQEARLRCSPMKGHSHVYWYRQLPEEGLKFMVYLQKENIIDESGMPKERFSAEFPKEGPSILRIQQVVRGDSAAYFCASSPLPLSGQANTEAFFGQGTRLTVV.

Notes on this clone: Other DNA variants within this sample encode the same CDR3. The rearrangement links TRBV27 to TRBJ1-1; D is unclear. The CDR3 runs 15 residues. CDR1 MNHEY and CDR2 SMNVEV come from the germline V gene (reference sequence). The germline V and J ends were trimmed by 0 bases and 0 bases, with 8 bases remaining between them. Here the CDR3 reads CASSLSPGMNTEAFF. DNA for the CDR3: TGTGCCAGCAGTTTATCACCGGGGATGAACACTGAAGCTTTCTTT.

The chain carries TRBV30 and TRBJ1-4, with TRBD1 matching 7 bases. Germline CDR1 and CDR2: GTSNPN and SVGIG (reference sequence). Trimming removed 2 bases from V and 7 bases from J; junction bases left unmatched: 10. The CDR3 is 15 residues long. The CDR3 bases are TGTGCCTGGAGTTTTTCCGGGACAGCTAGTGAAAAACTGTTTTTT. Protein product: CAWSFSGTASEKLFF. Full variable domain (rest looked up from reference TRBV30 and TRBJ1-4): SQTIHQWPATLVQPVGSPLSLECTVEGTSNPNLYWYRQAAGRGLQLLFYSVGIGQISSEVPQNLSASRPQDRQFILSSKKLLLSDSGFYLCAWSFSGTASEKLFFGSGTQLSVL.

The V gene is TRBV19, the J gene TRBJ2-3; D may be TRBD2 (5 bases). V was clipped by 3 bases and J by 4 bases, with 14 bases between them. Germline CDR1 and CDR2: LNHDA and SQIVND (reference sequence). The CDR3 sequence is 15 residues long. CDR3 nucleotide sequence: TGTGCCAGTAGTATCCAAAGAGGGTTTGCAGATACGCAGTATTTT. Residues: CASSIQRGFADTQYF.

The gene calls are TRBV6-4 and TRBJ2-3; D is undetermined. The CDR3 has 13 residues. The germline V and J ends were trimmed by 2 bases and 4 bases, with 7 bases remaining between them. Germline loops: CDR1 MRHNA, CDR2 SNTAGT. The CDR3 is CASSDETADTQYF. DNA of the CDR3: TGTGCCAGCAGTGACGAAACAGCAGATACGCAGTATTTT.

The chain is built from TRBV5-4 and TRBJ1-2; no clear D gene. In germline, CDR1 is SGHNT, CDR2 YYREEE (reference sequence). Trimming stripped 2 bases from V and 6 bases from J, with 8 bases between. This CDR3 is 12 amino acids long. The DNA of the CDR3 is TGTGCCAGCAGCTTACAGCTTCATGGCTACACCTTC. Encoded protein: CASSLQLHGYTF.

The chain's CDR3 is CASSVRDSYYGYTF. CDR3 nucleotide sequence: TGTGCCAGCAGCGTTCGGGACAGTTACTATGGCTACACCTTC. The chain joins TRBV9 to TRBJ1-2, with 7 bases fitting TRBD1. Germline V gene sequence: CDR1 SGDLS, CDR2 YYNGEE. The V gene end was trimmed by 2 bases and the J gene end by 3 bases; junction bases not matched to a gene: 4. CDR3 length equals 14 residues.

This clone was observed a few times. The V and J genes are TRBV6-5 and TRBJ1-4; tentative D call: TRBD1 (6 bases). CDR1 is MNHEY and CDR2 is SVGAGI in the germline V gene. Trimming took 2 bases from V and 0 from J, leaving 10 bases between them. The CDR3 runs to 16 residues. The CDR3 is CASSYRGIPTNEKLFF. CDR3 DNA: TGTGCCAGCAGTTACAGGGGGATTCCAACTAATGAAAAACTGTTTTTT.

The count of this clone is one. This chain links TRBV5-6 with TRBJ2-2, with D unresolved. Germline loops: CDR1 SGHDT, CDR2 YYEEEE. This CDR3 is built from 13 residues. V was shortened by 3 bases and J by 4 bases, with 7 bases between the two germline ends. The CDR3 is CASSSRFTGELFF. The CDR3 DNA is TGTGCCAGCAGCTCTCGGTTCACCGGGGAGCTGTTTTTT.

The rearrangement links TRBV7-9 to TRBJ1-1; tentatively, D is TRBD1 (5 bases). The CDR3 length is 16 residues. V lost 1 base and J 0 bases, leaving 12 bases between the germline ends. The germline V gene encodes CDR1 SEHNR and CDR2 FQNEAQ (reference sequence). The CDR3 DNA reads TGTGCCAGCAGCTTAGGGAGGGACTATCTGAACACTGAAGCTTTCTTT. It translates to CASSLGRDYLNTEAFF.

V and J are TRBV11-3 and TRBJ2-7, with 9 bases identical to TRBD1. CDR3 length equals 15 residues. Germline V gene sequence: CDR1 SGHNT, CDR2 YENEEA. V shed 1 base and J 2 bases; nucleotides not matched to a gene: 3. In nucleotides, the CDR3 is TGTGCCAGCAGCTTAGGGGGACAGGGAACCTACGAGCAGTACTTC. Protein sequence: CASSLGGQGTYEQYF.

This chain joins TRBV24-1 and TRBJ1-4; TRBD1 might be the D (5 bases). Per germline, CDR1 KGHDR and CDR2 SFDVKD. V was shortened by 7 bases and J by 8 bases, with 13 bases between the two germline ends. CDR3 length: 13 amino acids. CDR3 residues: CATSPGMDEKLFF. The CDR3 DNA is TGTGCCACCAGCCCAGGGATGGACGAAAAACTGTTTTTT.

This clone has a handful of counts. The V and J genes are TRBV3-1 (or the pseudogene TRBV3-2) and TRBJ1-5; no firm D call. V lost 2 bases and J 8 bases, leaving 16 bases between the germline ends. The CDR3 has 15 residues. Germline loops: CDR1 LGHDT, CDR2 YNNKEL (reference sequence). The CDR3 nucleotides are TGTGCCAGCAGCCAAAGCAACGGGTTGACGGAGCCCCAGCATTTT. It specifies CASSQSNGLTEPQHF.

In this sample, this clone turned up once. This CDR3 is CASTIRGGLDTQYF. The DNA for the CDR3 is TGTGCCAGCACCATACGCGGGGGGCTGGATACGCAGTATTTT. This chain links TRBV18 with TRBJ2-3; 8 nucleotides line up with TRBD2. In germline, CDR1 is KGHSH, CDR2 LQKENI. J gave up 6 bases and V 8 bases, and 10 bases lay outside the gene matches. CDR3 size: 14 residues.

The chain couples TRBV5-1 to TRBJ1-2; no reliable D call. CDR3 length: 13 amino acids. V was shortened by 0 bases and J by 5 bases, with 8 bases between the two germline ends. Germline V gives CDR1 SGHRS, CDR2 YFSETQ. For the CDR3, the DNA is TGCGCCAGCAGCTTGGATTCGGGGTATGGCTACACCTTC. Encoded protein: CASSLDSGYGYTF.

This clone has at least ten counts. The rearrangement joins TRBV30 to TRBJ2-7, with 12 bases identical to TRBD2. Germline CDR1 GTSNPN, CDR2 SVGIG (reference sequence). The CDR3 runs 16 residues. Germline trimming cut 7 bases from V and 0 bases from J; bases unmatched to any gene: 10. CDR3 protein: CAFEGTSGSHSYEQYF. CDR3 coding DNA: TGTGCCTTTGAAGGGACTAGCGGGTCCCACTCCTACGAGCAGTACTTC.